What follows describes a single TCR beta chain. Time point indicated: baseline, week 1 (first vaccination visit). This sample's treatment: pre-vaccination baseline after standard-of-care therapy. TCRdb keeps only in-frame clones here, not all; method: immunoSEQ multiplex PCR. This sample carries roughly 71,000 clones, 65% to 90% of them seen once, and the ten largest clones take over 2.5%. The source of the sample is a study of a mutant IDH1 vaccine in newly diagnosed glioma. Sequencing was performed on PBMCs, taken from a glioma patient treated with radiotherapy, temozolomide or both. This receptor was obtained from a young man with glioma.

Here the CDR3 DNA reads TGTGCCAGCAGTGGTCTAGCGGGAGCCTTACAAGAGACCCAGTACTTC. It codes for CASSGLAGALQETQYF. The chain combines TRBV11-2 with TRBJ2-5; 10 bases align to TRBD2. From germline, CDR1 is SGHAT and CDR2 FQNNGV. This CDR3 has 16 residues. Trimming took 6 bases from V and 2 from J; bases not matched to a gene: 9.